This TCR beta chain was found in a study of cytomegalovirus exposure and HLA in healthy donors. Findings of the study overall: The only immune exposure information that was available was CMV serostatus. It is likely that the observed cluster of highly shared sequence variants was a sequencing artifact. Three chains linked to CMV were shown in vitro to be specific for CMV antigens.

PCR amplification relied on 60 Vbeta primers (plus 13 Jbeta primers). TCRdb keeps only in-frame clones here, not all; method: immunoSEQ multiplex PCR. The repertoire holds approximately 160,000 clones, around 74% seen once, with roughly 1.4% in the top ten. A word on this clone: Antigen specificity is unknown.

The CDR3 length is 14 residues. The V segment lost 4 bases and the J segment 3 bases; nucleotides outside the gene matches: 4. Germline V lookup: CDR1 LNHDA, CDR2 SQIVND (reference sequence). The rearrangement uses TRBV19 and TRBJ2-3; the match to TRBD2 covers 7 bases. This TCR derives from a man aged 18 to 29 in good health and CMV-seronegative. Source material: PBMCs. The CDR3 DNA is TGTGCCAGTAGTAGCGGGAGTGGGACAGATACGCAGTATTTT. Translation: CASSSGSGTDTQYF.